One sample yielded the 31 T cell receptor beta chains listed below, sequenced in a study of CD8 T cells in Susac syndrome. Random hexamers served to reverse transcribe about 0.45 to 1 ug RNA. One entry per CDR3 protein results from TCRdb running MiXCR on the immunoSEQ multiplex PCR reads. The table includes some 300,000 distinct CDR3 sequences, more than 75% detected once. The sequenced sample was CD8+ T cells from PBMCs. Receptors originate from a human donor with multiple sclerosis.

The V gene is TRBV29-1, the J gene TRBJ2-1, with D tentatively TRBD2 (5 bases). Germline V gives CDR1 SQVTM, CDR2 ANQGSEA. This CDR3 has 12 residues. With 0 bases removed from V and 10 bases from J, the gap between germline ends came to 10 bases. Here the CDR3 reads CSVEDLKREQFF. CDR3 in DNA: TGCAGCGTTGAAGATCTTAAGCGGGAGCAGTTCTTC.

V gene TRBV27 combines with J gene TRBJ1-1; the D is unclear. V dropped 6 bases and J dropped 0 bases, with 8 bases sitting between them. Germline V gives CDR1 MNHEY, CDR2 SMNVEV (reference sequence). The CDR3 has 13 residues. CDR3 sequence reads: CASRSMMNTEAFF. Written as DNA, the CDR3 is TGTGCCAGCAGGTCAATGATGAACACTGAAGCTTTCTTT.

The CDR3 loop reads CASSLVPGLAGDEQYF. The DNA of the CDR3 is TGCGCCAGCAGCTTGGTTCCGGGACTAGCGGGAGACGAGCAGTACTTC. The chain recombines TRBV5-1 with TRBJ2-7, with TRBD2 matching over 14 bases. V lost 0 bases and J lost 5; bases outside the gene matches: 4. Germline V CDR1 and CDR2: SGHRS, YFSETQ. The CDR3 totals 16 residues.

This chain uses TRBV27 with TRBJ1-4; D possibly corresponds to TRBD1 (6 bases). The CDR3 is 16 residues long. The ends were cut back, 0 bases at V and 8 bases at J, with 16 bases in the middle. Per the germline V gene, CDR1 is MNHEY and CDR2 is SMNVEV (reference sequence). In nucleotides, the CDR3 is TGTGCCAGCAGTTTATCCACAGGGTGGGGTACGGAAAAACTGTTTTTT. This translates into CASSLSTGWGTEKLFF.

The chain has TRBV9 and TRBJ2-7; no firm D call. There are 16 residues in the CDR3. V was pared by 0 bases and J by 2 bases, with 15 bases between. Germline V gives CDR1 SGDLS, CDR2 YYNGEE. CDR3 in amino acids: CASSVANRAGPYEQYF. CDR3 DNA: TGTGCCAGCAGCGTAGCTAATAGGGCCGGCCCCTACGAGCAGTACTTC.

The V gene is TRBV9, the J gene TRBJ1-1, with D hard to call. This CDR3 spans 18 amino acids. Looked up from germline, CDR1 is SGDLS and CDR2 is YYNGEE. V shed 3 bases and J shed 4 bases, with 25 bases lying between them. The DNA for the CDR3 is TGTGCCAGCAGCGCAACCGTCGGGTATTCGGGGTCGATCACTGAAGCTTTCTTT. Its protein product is CASSATVGYSGSITEAFF.

The chain carries TRBV5-1 and TRBJ2-5; 8 nucleotides line up with TRBD1. With V trimmed by 1 base and J by 4 bases, 12 bases remained unmatched. The germline V gene has CDR1 SGHRS and CDR2 YFSETQ. This CDR3 region has 17 residues. CDR3 in amino acids: CASSLYPRDRSPETQYF. CDR3 nucleotide sequence: TGCGCCAGCAGCTTGTATCCAAGGGACAGGTCCCCAGAGACCCAGTACTTC.

The rearrangement joins TRBV4-1 to TRBJ2-5, with D maybe TRBD1 (6 bases). This CDR3 contains 15 residues. V was clipped by 1 base and J by 4 bases, with 13 bases between them. Germline CDR1 MGHRA, CDR2 YSYEKL. The CDR3 DNA reads TGCGCCAGCAGCCAAGGCCCAGGGGTTGGAGAGACCCAGTACTTC. It is translated as CASSQGPGVGETQYF.

Turning to this clonotype: At one end, the junction sequence differs from germline, possibly due to a read error. The gene calls are TRBV20-1 and TRBJ2-7; D is perhaps TRBD1 (6 bases). The length of the CDR3 is 14 residues. Germline values: CDR1 DFQATT, CDR2 SNEGSKA (reference sequence). The CDR3 DNA is TGCAGTGCTACGACTCGACAGGACCCCTACGGGCAGTACTTC. Its translation: CSATTRQDPYGQYF.

This clonotype has only one observation. CDR3 sequence: CASSARGPSTDTQYF. In DNA, the CDR3 is TGTGCCAGCAGTGCGAGGGGGCCTAGCACAGATACGCAGTATTTT. This chain uses TRBV9 with TRBJ2-3, with 7 bases fitting TRBD1. The CDR3 is made up of 15 amino acids. Trimming cost V 5 bases and J 0 bases; bases outside gene matches: 6. Germline CDR1 and CDR2: SGDLS and YYNGEE.

This clonotype was recorded once. The gene calls are TRBV28 and TRBJ2-3; the match to TRBD2 covers 15 bases. The CDR3 is 18 amino acids. The germline V gene has CDR1 MDHEN and CDR2 SYDVKM. The junction had 6 bases not matched to a gene; V was cut back by 5 bases and J by 0 bases. Here the CDR3 DNA reads TGTGCCAGCAGTCTCGGACTAGCGGGAGGGTATAGCACAGATACGCAGTATTTT. It specifies CASSLGLAGGYSTDTQYF.

This sequence joins TRBV14 and TRBJ2-1; maybe TRBD2 (5 bases). Germline V gene data show CDR1 as SGHDN and CDR2 as FVKESK. The CDR3 extends over 16 amino acids. Trimming took 5 bases from V and 0 from J, leaving 14 bases between them. The CDR3 bases are TGTGCCAGCAGCGAACAAGCGGCTAGCTCCTACAATGAGCAGTTCTTC. Residues: CASSEQAASSYNEQFF.

The rearrangement links TRBV9 to TRBJ2-7, with 12 nucleotides matching TRBD1. Germline V gene data show CDR1 as SGDLS and CDR2 as YYNGEE. The CDR3 has 15 residues. The J segment lost 2 bases and the V segment lost 3 bases, leaving 3 bases of the junction unmatched. The CDR3 loop is CASSEGQGATYEQYF. In DNA form, the CDR3 reads TGTGCCAGCAGCGAGGGACAGGGGGCTACCTACGAGCAGTACTTC.

The chain carries TRBV12-3 or TRBV12-4 and TRBJ2-1, with TRBD2 matching over 10 bases. V shed 1 base, J shed 9 bases, and the junction held 9 bases outside the gene matches. The CDR3 length is 16 residues. The CDR3, as DNA: TGTGCCAGCAGTTTAGTAGGCCTAGCGGGAGTGGGTGAGCAGTTCTTC. It specifies CASSLVGLAGVGEQFF.

The rearrangement links TRBV10-3 to TRBJ2-7, with a weak D call TRBD1 (6 bases). Between the trimmed V and J ends, which lost 4 bases and 3 bases, there was a span of 10 bases. The CDR3 spans 13 residues. Germline CDR1 reads ENHRY; CDR2 reads SYGVKD. The CDR3, as DNA: TGTGCCATCAGTGCCCTGGACAGCTACGAGCAGTACTTC. It specifies CAISALDSYEQYF.

The count of this clonotype is one. The rearrangement links TRBV30 to TRBJ1-1, with 9 bases lining up with TRBD1. V lost 1 base and J lost 1; bases outside the gene matches: 1. The germline gives CDR1 GTSNPN, CDR2 SVGIG (reference sequence). CDR3 length: 14 amino acids. CDR3 coding DNA: TGTGCCTGGAGTGAGGGACAGGGGAACACTGAAGCTTTCTTT. This sequence encodes CAWSEGQGNTEAFF.

The sample holds a few counts of this clonotype. This chain joins TRBV6-5 and TRBJ2-5; D may correspond to TRBD1 or TRBD2 (5 bases each). In germline, CDR1 is MNHEY, CDR2 SVGAGI. The CDR3 totals 14 residues. V was pared by 2 bases and J by 4 bases, with 11 bases between. The CDR3 is CASSYGGLGETQYF. The CDR3 coding sequence is TGTGCCAGCAGTTACGGGGGTCTGGGAGAGACCCAGTACTTC.

The rearrangement joins TRBV20-1 to TRBJ2-5, with TRBD1 matching over 7 bases. Germline-derived CDR1 and CDR2 are DFQATT and SNEGSKA (reference sequence). This CDR3 region has 14 residues. J gave up 4 bases and V 4 bases, and 9 bases lay outside the gene matches. The CDR3 DNA reads as TGCAGTGCTAACAGGGGCTGGAAAAGAGAGACCCAGTACTTC. Its protein is CSANRGWKRETQYF.

This chain links TRBV11-2 with TRBJ1-2, with 8 nucleotides matching TRBD1. Germline CDR1 reads SGHAT; CDR2 reads FQNNGV. The CDR3 loop spans 15 amino acids. Germline trimming cut 4 bases from V and 1 base from J; bases unmatched to any gene: 5. The CDR3 spells CASSSRQGLNYGYTF. The DNA for the CDR3 is TGTGCCAGCAGCTCCCGACAGGGGCTTAACTATGGCTACACCTTC.

This chain connects TRBV4-2 to TRBJ1-1; a weak D match, TRBD1 (5 bases). The CDR3 has 14 amino acids. Germline CDR1 LGHNA, CDR2 YNFKEQ. Trimming took 4 bases from V and 0 from J, leaving 9 bases between them. In DNA form, the CDR3 reads TGTGCCAGCAGCCCGACAGTGATGAACACTGAAGCTTTCTTT. Translation gives CASSPTVMNTEAFF.

This clonotype was counted between two and nine times. J is TRBJ2-7 and V is TRBV9; TRBD2 aligns across 9 bases. The V gene end was trimmed by 2 bases and the J gene end by 3 bases; junction bases not matched to a gene: 6. This CDR3 contains 15 residues. CDR1 SGDLS and CDR2 YYNGEE come from the germline V gene. CDR3 region: CASSVQAGGFYEQYF. For the CDR3, the DNA is TGTGCCAGCAGCGTCCAGGCGGGAGGGTTCTACGAGCAGTACTTC.

This sequence joins TRBV15 and TRBJ2-7; 9 bases are shared with TRBD2. The CDR3 runs to 16 residues. Germline V CDR1 and CDR2: LNHNV, YYDKDF (reference sequence). Trimming at V came to 0 bases and at J to 3 bases, leaving 6 bases not matched to a gene. In nucleotides, the CDR3 is TGTGCCACCAGCAGAGATCCTAGCGGGGAGCTCTACGAGCAGTACTTC. Its translation: CATSRDPSGELYEQYF.

The table lists this clonotype with a few counts. J is TRBJ2-7 and V is TRBV2; 8 bases agree with TRBD2. Germline V lookup: CDR1 SNHLY, CDR2 FYNNEI. This CDR3 region has 16 residues. Trimming took 7 bases from V and 4 from J; bases not matched to a gene: 15. The CDR3 sequence: CASIGAGGVFRYEQYF. The CDR3 DNA reads TGTGCCAGCATTGGTGCGGGGGGTGTTTTTCGTTACGAGCAGTACTTC.

V and J are TRBV5-1 and TRBJ1-1; D call uncertain. The CDR3 loop spans 19 amino acids. V lost 0 bases to trimming and J lost 1 base, with 22 bases between them. Germline V CDR1 and CDR2: SGHRS, YFSETQ. CDR3 DNA sequence: TGCGCCAGCAGCTTGGCCCTGGGCGCAGGCCCTAAGGGGAACACTGAAGCTTTCTTT. Translating it yields CASSLALGAGPKGNTEAFF.

This clonotype was observed a few times. V and J are TRBV6-5 and TRBJ2-3, with no clear D. The CDR3 contains 15 residues. Germline CDR1 and CDR2: MNHEY and SVGAGI. V shed 1 base and J shed 1 base, with 9 bases lying between them. CDR3 region: CASSYLGWGTDTQYF. DNA for the CDR3: TGTGCCAGCAGTTACTTGGGATGGGGCACAGATACGCAGTATTTT.

V is TRBV6-5 and J is TRBJ1-4; 9 bases are a match to TRBD1. The CDR3 length is 18 residues. Germline loops: CDR1 MNHEY, CDR2 SVGAGI. Trimming at V came to 2 bases and at J to 7 bases, leaving 14 bases not matched to a gene. The CDR3 spells CASSYVPWTGVGSEKLFF. The CDR3 nucleotides read TGTGCCAGCAGTTACGTACCCTGGACAGGGGTTGGGAGTGAAAAACTGTTTTTT.

This chain links TRBV7-8 with TRBJ2-1; D gene unclear. The CDR3 extends over 12 amino acids. The V gene lost 2 bases and the J gene lost 10 bases, with 9 bases spanning the gap. Germline lookup yields CDR1 SGHVS and CDR2 FQNEAQ. CDR3 amino acids: CASSLLPGEQFF. CDR3 sequence (DNA): TGTGCCAGCAGCTTACTCCCGGGCGAGCAGTTCTTC.

This clonotype was recorded only once. V is TRBV6-5 and J is TRBJ1-1; 10 bases agree with TRBD1. CDR1 and CDR2 (germline): MNHEY, SVGAGI. This CDR3 contains 17 residues. After removal of 0 bases from V and 4 bases from J, the junction contained 8 bases not matched to a gene. Here the CDR3 reads CASSYSRTGGTATEAFF. The DNA for the CDR3 is TGTGCCAGCAGTTACTCCCGGACAGGGGGTACGGCCACTGAAGCTTTCTTT.

The rearrangement joins TRBV29-1 to TRBJ2-1; 8 bases align to TRBD1. Germline trimming cut 4 bases from V and 5 bases from J; bases unmatched to any gene: 4. From germline, CDR1 is SQVTM and CDR2 ANQGSEA. This CDR3 spans 13 amino acids. CDR3 loop: CSVAGGINNEQFF. The CDR3 DNA follows: TGCAGCGTTGCAGGGGGCATCAACAATGAGCAGTTCTTC.

The V call is TRBV5-1, the J call TRBJ2-7; the D gene is possibly TRBD1 (6 bases). There are 14 residues in the CDR3. Germline CDR1 is SGHRS and CDR2 is YFSETQ. V was clipped by 4 bases and J by 4 bases, with 15 bases between them. CDR3 coding DNA: TGCGCCAGCAGCACAAAAAACAGGGCTTACGAGCAGTACTTC. This sequence encodes CASSTKNRAYEQYF.

V gene TRBV13 combines with J gene TRBJ2-5, with D hard to call. The germline V and J ends were trimmed by 5 bases and 0 bases, with 16 bases remaining between them. Germline CDR1 and CDR2: PRHDT and FYEKMQ (reference sequence). CDR3 length: 16 amino acids. The CDR3 loop reads CASSPRHNPHQETQYF. CDR3 DNA sequence: TGTGCCAGCAGCCCTAGACATAACCCACACCAAGAGACCCAGTACTTC. The full variable domain, with the rest looked up from reference TRBV13 and TRBJ2-5, is AAGVIQSPRHLIKEKRETATLKCYPIPRHDTVYWYQQGPGQDPQFLISFYEKMQSDKGSIPDRFSAQQFSDYHSELNMSSLELGDSALYFCASSPRHNPHQETQYFGPGTRLLVL.